Listed here are 29 T cell receptor beta chains from one sample, sequenced in a study of CD8 T cells in ankylosing spondylitis. TCRdb processed the 5' RACE reads anew with MiXCR; each CDR3 protein has one entry. Among some 70,000 distinct CDR3 sequences, approximately 5.3% were seen once, and the ten largest hold approximately 2.1%. Sample: blood, either unsorted or a sorted T cell fraction (not recorded which). Receptors were obtained from a male donor with ankylosing spondylitis or in good health (not recorded which).

On this clonotype: One junction end does not reproduce the germline sequence, and a read error may be involved. The chain uses TRBV20-1 and TRBJ1-1; D is undetermined. Looked up from germline, CDR1 is DFQATT and CDR2 is SNEGSKA (reference sequence). This CDR3 is built from 11 residues. In DNA form, the CDR3 reads TGTAGTGCTGACAAGAACACTGGAGCTTTCTTT. Its translation: CSADKNTGAFF.

This clonotype occurred a few times. V is TRBV7-2 and J is TRBJ1-4; D perhaps matches TRBD1 (6 bases). The ends were cut back, 5 bases at V and 7 bases at J, with 17 bases in the middle. The CDR3 loop spans 15 amino acids. Germline V gene data show CDR1 as SGHTA and CDR2 as FQGNSA. The CDR3 sequence: CASSLRGGDVEKLFF. The CDR3 nucleotides read TGTGCCAGCAGCCTCAGGGGAGGTGATGTTGAAAAACTGTTTTTT.

This clonotype was observed at least ten times. The chain is built from TRBV20-1 and TRBJ2-1; a weak D match, TRBD1 (6 bases). This CDR3 is 12 amino acids long. The germline gives CDR1 DFQATT, CDR2 SNEGSKA (reference sequence). V lost 6 bases and J 8 bases, leaving 14 bases between the germline ends. CDR3 DNA: TGCAGTGCCGAACAGGGTAGTCATGAGCAGTTCTTC. It specifies CSAEQGSHEQFF.

This clonotype was counted many times. The J gene is TRBJ2-2, the V gene TRBV20-1; the match to TRBD2 covers 8 bases. J lost 4 bases, V lost 4 bases, and 2 bases had no gene match. CDR1 and CDR2 from the germline V gene are DFQATT and SNEGSKA (reference sequence). The CDR3 consists of 13 residues. The CDR3 spells CSANSGATGELFF. DNA for the CDR3: TGCAGTGCTAATAGCGGGGCCACCGGGGAGCTGTTTTTT.

This clonotype has ten or more counts. The chain has TRBV27 and TRBJ1-2, with TRBD1 matching over 7 bases. Germline-derived CDR1 and CDR2 are MNHEY and SMNVEV (reference sequence). The CDR3 sequence is 16 residues long. J lost 9 bases, V lost 2 bases, and 15 bases had no gene match. The CDR3 protein is CASSLNPGGGSNRYTF. The DNA for the CDR3 is TGTGCCAGCAGTTTAAACCCGGGAGGGGGCAGTAACCGCTACACCTTC.

This clonotype appeared many times. The V gene is TRBV18, the J gene TRBJ1-6; the match to TRBD1 covers 7 bases. Germline V gene data show CDR1 as KGHSH and CDR2 as LQKENI. CDR3 length equals 15 residues. V lost 2 bases, J lost 7 bases, and 5 bases stayed unmatched. For the CDR3, the DNA is TGTGCCAGCTCACCAGCGGGACAGACAAATTCACCCCTCCACTTT. Translated, it gives CASSPAGQTNSPLHF. Full variable domain (rest looked up from reference TRBV18 and TRBJ1-6): NAGVMQNPRHLVRRRGQEARLRCSPMKGHSHVYWYRQLPEEGLKFMVYLQKENIIDESGMPKERFSAEFPKEGPSILRIQQVVRGDSAAYFCASSPAGQTNSPLHFGNGTRLTVT.

This clonotype appeared many times. The V gene is TRBV28, the J gene TRBJ1-5; D gene ambiguous. Germline loops: CDR1 MDHEN, CDR2 SYDVKM. The CDR3 spans 13 residues. Deletions cut 8 bases from V and 0 bases from J, with 8 bases between. The CDR3 reads CASLDDSNQPQHF. The CDR3 DNA sequence: TGTGCCAGCTTAGACGATAGCAATCAGCCCCAGCATTTT.

This clonotype was seen many times. The chain employs TRBV11-3 and TRBJ2-3; 8 bases are a match to TRBD1. The CDR3 has 13 amino acids. J lost 6 bases, V lost 5 bases, and 4 bases had no gene match. CDR1 SGHNT and CDR2 YENEEA come from the germline V gene. The CDR3 protein is CASSLQGADTQYF. The CDR3 DNA is TGTGCCAGCAGCCTTCAGGGGGCGGATACGCAGTATTTT.

This clonotype was observed a few times. Its ends do not fully match the called genes, so a read error is possible. This chain uses TRBV12-3 or TRBV12-4 with TRBJ2-3, with 12 nucleotides matching TRBD2. The CDR3 is 19 amino acids. The CDR3 region is CTSSPEGKTSGGGPDTQYF. CDR3 in DNA: TGTACCAGCAGCCCCGAGGGCAAGACTAGCGGGGGAGGGCCAGATACGCAGTATTTT.

This clonotype has a count of ten or more. The rearrangement uses TRBV3-1 and TRBJ2-1; D is possibly TRBD2 (6 bases). V was shortened by 4 bases and J by 7 bases, with 14 bases between the two germline ends. The CDR3 is 14 residues long. Per the germline V gene, CDR1 is LGHDT and CDR2 is YNNKEL (reference sequence). CDR3 in DNA: TGTGCCAGCAGCCCCGGAGGGAGCCTAAATGAGCAGTTCTTC. Protein sequence: CASSPGGSLNEQFF.

The table lists this clonotype with many counts. V and J are TRBV28 and TRBJ2-7, with unresolved D. V lost 4 bases and J 3 bases, leaving 10 bases between the germline ends. The CDR3 consists of 13 residues. Germline loops: CDR1 MDHEN, CDR2 SYDVKM. CDR3 residues: CASSYASVYEQYF. CDR3 nucleotides: TGTGCCAGCAGTTACGCCAGTGTCTACGAGCAGTACTTC. Complete variable domain (other parts from reference TRBV28 and TRBJ2-7): DVKVTQSSRYLVKRTGEKVFLECVQDMDHENMFWYRQDPGLGLRLIYFSYDVKMKEKGDIPEGYSVSREKKERFSLILESASTNQTSMYLCASSYASVYEQYFGPGTRLTVT.

This clonotype turned up a few times. This rearrangement joins TRBV3-1 to TRBJ1-5, with D perhaps TRBD1 (5 bases). With 0 bases removed from V and 3 bases from J, the gap between germline ends came to 9 bases. CDR3 size: 15 residues. Germline CDR1 reads LGHDT; CDR2 reads YNNKEL (reference sequence). Here the CDR3 DNA reads TGTGCCAGCAGCCAAGACCCAGGGAACAATCAGCCCCAGCATTTT. Amino acids: CASSQDPGNNQPQHF.

The sample holds many counts of this clonotype. The V and J genes are TRBV11-3 and TRBJ2-3; 9 bases fit TRBD1. V lost 4 bases and J lost 1; bases outside the gene matches: 6. The CDR3 length is 16 residues. Germline values: CDR1 SGHNT, CDR2 YENEEA. The CDR3 here is CASSYGTGSGTDTQYF. The CDR3, as DNA: TGTGCCAGCAGCTACGGGACAGGGTCCGGCACAGATACGCAGTATTTT.

In its sample, this clonotype was seen many times. The chain carries TRBV20-1 and TRBJ2-7, with TRBD1 matching 10 bases. From germline, CDR1 is DFQATT and CDR2 SNEGSKA (reference sequence). Trimming cost V 3 bases and J 3 bases; bases outside gene matches: 8. The CDR3 length is 15 residues. In DNA, the CDR3 is TGCAGTGCTAGGCTAAGGGACAGGGGAGGCTACGAGCAGTACTTC. This encodes CSARLRDRGGYEQYF.

This clonotype has at least ten counts. V is TRBV28 and J is TRBJ2-3, with a tentative D call TRBD2 (7 bases). Germline lookup yields CDR1 MDHEN and CDR2 SYDVKM. Deletions cut 8 bases from V and 6 bases from J, with 15 bases between. This CDR3 has 13 residues. This CDR3 is CASHREGDDTQYF. For the CDR3, the DNA is TGTGCCAGCCACAGGGAGGGGGACGATACGCAGTATTTT.

This clonotype was detected ten times or more. The CDR3 coding sequence is TGTGCCAGCAGCTTAGGTTCTGGACAGAATCAGCCCCAGCATTTT. It codes for CASSLGSGQNQPQHF. The chain links TRBV7-2 to TRBJ1-5, with a possible D match to TRBD1 (6 bases). Germline V gene data show CDR1 as SGHTA and CDR2 as FQGNSA. V dropped 1 base and J dropped 4 bases, with 11 bases sitting between them. CDR3 length: 15 residues.

This clonotype has ten or more counts. The V gene is TRBV20-1, the J gene TRBJ2-7; D may be TRBD1 or TRBD2 (6 bases each). The CDR3 loop spans 14 amino acids. CDR1 and CDR2 (germline): DFQATT, SNEGSKA (reference sequence). Trimming left V 6 bases short and J 0 bases short, with 15 bases between. The CDR3 sequence: CSAGGDKSSYEQYF. The DNA for the CDR3 is TGCAGTGCCGGAGGGGACAAGAGCTCCTACGAGCAGTACTTC.

This clonotype showed up many times. The rearrangement uses TRBV3-1 and TRBJ2-1, with a possible D match to TRBD1 (6 bases). The V end lost 1 base, the J end lost 5 bases, and 9 bases lay between the germline ends. CDR1 and CDR2 (germline): LGHDT, YNNKEL (reference sequence). The CDR3 runs to 14 residues. In DNA, the CDR3 is TGTGCCAGCAGCCAAGGGACAGCAGACAATGAGCAGTTCTTC. Translating it yields CASSQGTADNEQFF.

This clonotype was seen repeatedly, ten times or more. The chain recombines TRBV28 with TRBJ2-7; 8 bases are shared with TRBD2. J was trimmed by 4 bases and V by 4 bases; bases with no gene match: 9. The CDR3 runs to 15 residues. Germline lookup yields CDR1 MDHEN and CDR2 SYDVKM. The CDR3 here is CASSSSGGLLYEQYF. The CDR3 DNA reads as TGTGCCAGCAGTTCCAGCGGGGGCCTCTTGTACGAGCAGTACTTC.

This clonotype was observed many times. V usage is TRBV14 and J usage is TRBJ1-1; D remains ambiguous. With 4 bases removed from V and 0 bases from J, the gap between germline ends came to 12 bases. This CDR3 contains 15 residues. Germline V gene lookup returns CDR1 SGHDN and CDR2 FVKESK. Written as DNA, the CDR3 is TGTGCCAGCAGCCCCGATCCGGGTCTGAACACTGAAGCTTTCTTT. It encodes CASSPDPGLNTEAFF. The full variable domain, in which reference TRBV14 and TRBJ1-1 provide the parts outside the CDR3, is EAGVTQFPSHSVIEKGQTVTLRCDPISGHDNLYWYRRVMGKEIKFLLHFVKESKQDESGMPNNRFLAERTGGTYSTLKVQPAELEDSGVYFCASSPDPGLNTEAFFGQGTRLTVV.

This clonotype was detected ten times or more. The chain recombines TRBV7-2 with TRBJ2-3; no definite D call. The CDR3 is made up of 15 amino acids. The germline CDR1 and CDR2 sequences are SGHTA and FQGNSA. V lost 2 bases to trimming and J lost 4 bases, with 13 bases between them. Here the CDR3 reads CASSLLGLESDTQYF. In DNA, the CDR3 is TGTGCCAGCAGCTTACTGGGTTTAGAGTCAGATACGCAGTATTTT.

The sample holds many counts of this clonotype. The chain is built from TRBV25-1 and TRBJ1-1, with no clear D. The CDR3 consists of 15 residues. The V end was cut by 1 base, the J end by 1 base, with 10 bases between. The V gene's germline CDR1 is MGHDK and CDR2 SYGVNS. The CDR3 bases are TGTGCCAGCAGTGAATTAAAGAACACGAACACTGAAGCTTTCTTT. Translation: CASSELKNTNTEAFF.

In its sample, this clonotype was seen a few times. V usage is TRBV7-2 and J usage is TRBJ2-1, with a tentative D call TRBD1 (6 bases). Germline lookup yields CDR1 SGHTA and CDR2 FQGNSA. Between the trimmed V and J ends, which lost 3 bases and 11 bases, there was a span of 11 bases. CDR3 length: 12 residues. The CDR3 protein is CASSFLGQQQFF. CDR3 in DNA: TGTGCCAGCAGCTTTCTTGGACAGCAGCAGTTCTTC.

This clonotype was recorded many times. The rearrangement links TRBV9 to TRBJ2-1; 7 nucleotides align to TRBD2. The CDR3 runs 15 residues. Germline-derived CDR1 and CDR2 are SGDLS and YYNGEE. The ends lost 0 bases at V and 3 bases at J; junction bases unmatched: 3. The CDR3 is CASSVEGDYYNEQFF. In DNA, the CDR3 is TGTGCCAGCAGCGTAGAAGGGGACTACTACAATGAGCAGTTCTTC.

This clonotype was counted many times. This rearrangement joins TRBV5-1 to TRBJ2-2, with 7 nucleotides matching TRBD2. Germline lookup yields CDR1 SGHRS and CDR2 YFSETQ. The CDR3 length is 15 residues. V shed 0 bases, J shed 4 bases, and the junction held 3 bases outside the gene matches. CDR3 sequence: CASSLGLAVTGELFF. CDR3 DNA sequence: TGCGCCAGCAGCTTGGGGCTAGCGGTCACCGGGGAGCTGTTTTTT. The variable domain in full, with the rest retrieved from reference TRBV5-1 and TRBJ2-2, is KAGVTQTPRYLIKTRGQQVTLSCSPISGHRSVSWYQQTPGQGLQFLFEYFSETQRNKGNFPGRFSGRQFSNSRSEMNVSTLELGDSALYLCASSLGLAVTGELFFGEGSRLTVL.

This clonotype was seen many times. The chain has TRBV19 and TRBJ2-1; D is ambiguous. The CDR3 runs to 15 residues. V lost 5 bases, J lost 6 bases, and 17 bases lay in between. Germline CDR1 is LNHDA and CDR2 is SQIVND (reference sequence). The CDR3 sequence is CASSLSGFSPNEQFF. CDR3 nucleotide sequence: TGTGCCAGTAGTCTGTCAGGTTTTAGTCCCAATGAGCAGTTCTTC.

The table lists this clonotype with many counts. The V call is TRBV7-6, the J call TRBJ1-1, with 8 bases identical to TRBD1. Germline CDR1 SGHVS, CDR2 FNYEAQ. This CDR3 spans 13 amino acids. With 6 bases clipped from V and 1 base from J, the junction kept 1 base outside the gene matches. As DNA, the CDR3 is TGTGCCAGCAGAGGACAGGGGAACACTGAAGCTTTCTTT. It translates to CASRGQGNTEAFF.

This clonotype occurred many times. V and J are TRBV10-2 and TRBJ2-1, with 11 bases fitting TRBD2. The trim removed 8 bases at V and 9 bases at J, leaving 12 bases unmatched. From germline, CDR1 is WSHSY and CDR2 SAAADI. There are 15 residues in the CDR3. The DNA for the CDR3 is TGCGCCAGCGGGGATAGCGGGGGGGAACTGAGTGAGCAGTTCTTC. Protein sequence: CASGDSGGELSEQFF.

This clonotype was detected ten times or more. This rearrangement joins TRBV20-1 to TRBJ2-1; D may be TRBD1 (6 bases). Germline CDR1 is DFQATT and CDR2 is SNEGSKA (reference sequence). Trimming left V 4 bases short and J 5 bases short, with 15 bases between. CDR3 length: 14 amino acids. The CDR3 region has the DNA TGCAGTGCTAAGGACAGTACCAAGGACAATGAGCAGTTCTTC. The encoded protein is CSAKDSTKDNEQFF.